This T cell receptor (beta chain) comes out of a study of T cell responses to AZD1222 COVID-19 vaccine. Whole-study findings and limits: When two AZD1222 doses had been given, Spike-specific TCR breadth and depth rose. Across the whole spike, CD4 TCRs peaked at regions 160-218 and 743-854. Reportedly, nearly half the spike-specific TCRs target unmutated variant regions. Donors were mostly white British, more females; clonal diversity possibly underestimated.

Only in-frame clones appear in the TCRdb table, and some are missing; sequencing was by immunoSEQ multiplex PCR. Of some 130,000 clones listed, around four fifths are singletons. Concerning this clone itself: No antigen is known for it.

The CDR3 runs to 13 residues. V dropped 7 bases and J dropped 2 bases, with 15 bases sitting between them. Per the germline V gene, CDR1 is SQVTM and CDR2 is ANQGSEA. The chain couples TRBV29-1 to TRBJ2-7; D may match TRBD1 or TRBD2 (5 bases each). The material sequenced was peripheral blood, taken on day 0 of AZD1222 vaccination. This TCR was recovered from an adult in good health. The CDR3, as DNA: TGCAGCGCTCTACGGGGCTTAACCTACGAGCAGTACTTC. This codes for CSALRGLTYEQYF.